This T cell receptor (beta chain) emerged from a study of shared clonotypes between healthy human individuals. Study-wide context: Donors consisted of two women and a few men between 18 and 49. Three CD4 naive, three CD4 memory, two CD8 naive and one CD8 memory plate were used per donor.

The data were produced by immunoSEQ multiplex PCR, yet TCRdb's version contains in-frame clones alone and is incomplete. In the table there are a few hundred thousand clones, roughly 70% of which are singletons. A note on this clone: The antigen is unknown.

The length of the CDR3 is 18 residues. Trimming left V 2 bases short and J 2 bases short, with 24 bases between. Germline V CDR1 and CDR2: GTSNPN, SVGIG (reference sequence). General study results and limits: Lower generation probabilities were found for non-shared clonotypes than for those shared by all four donors.

The J gene is TRBJ2-5, the V gene TRBV30, with D perhaps assigned TRBD1 or TRBD2 (5 bases each). Sequencing used memory CD4+ T cells sorted from blood. Described subset: CD45RA-negative fraction. The origin of this receptor is a man aged 25 to 40 in good health. As DNA, the CDR3 is TGTGCCTGGAGTCCCGACAGACTAAGACTACCTGGGCAAGAGACCCAGTACTTC. It encodes CAWSPDRLRLPGQETQYF.